The 11 T cell receptor beta chains reported below all come from one sample, sequenced in a study of T cell repertoires in ileal Crohn's disease. Assay used: immunoSEQ multiplex PCR; TCRdb lists only in-frame clones, some missing. The profile covers around 15,000 clones, with nearly 90% appearing a single time and 3.7% taken by the ten largest. Input material: ileal tissue. The receptors here all came from an adult with Crohn's disease.

The gene calls are TRBV30 and TRBJ1-1, with D possibly TRBD1 on 6 matching bases. Germline CDR1 reads GTSNPN; CDR2 reads SVGIG (reference sequence). There are 14 residues in the CDR3. Trimming removed 3 bases at V and 4 bases at J, with 15 bases between. The CDR3 reads CAWREVGAGTEAFF. The CDR3 DNA reads as TGTGCCTGGAGGGAGGTGGGGGCGGGCACTGAAGCTTTCTTT.

This rearrangement joins TRBV19 to TRBJ2-1; D is possibly TRBD2 (7 bases). The V end lost 5 bases, the J end lost 6 bases, and 14 bases lay between the germline ends. CDR1 is LNHDA, CDR2 SQIVND, per germline (reference sequence). This CDR3 is 14 amino acids long. The CDR3 protein is CASSLRGGVNEQFF. The CDR3 DNA is TGTGCCAGTAGTCTAAGGGGGGGGGTCAATGAGCAGTTCTTC. Filled out from reference TRBV19 and TRBJ2-1, the complete variable domain reads DGGITQSPKYLFRKEGQNVTLSCEQNLNHDAMYWYRQDPGQGLRLIYYSQIVNDFQKGDIAEGYSVSREKKESFPLTVTSAQKNPTAFYLCASSLRGGVNEQFFGPGTRLTVL.

V usage is TRBV18 and J usage is TRBJ2-5; D is perhaps TRBD1 (6 bases). This CDR3 contains 14 residues. Trimming removed 3 bases from V and 2 bases from J, with 10 bases in between. Germline CDR1 is KGHSH and CDR2 is LQKENI. The CDR3 coding sequence is TGTGCCAGCTCACCGGCGACAGGTCAAGAGACCCAGTACTTC. It codes for CASSPATGQETQYF.

The V and J genes are TRBV27 and TRBJ2-1, with 14 bases aligning to TRBD2. CDR3 length: 17 amino acids. The V gene's germline CDR1 is MNHEY and CDR2 SMNVEV (reference sequence). J gave up 7 bases and V 6 bases, and 11 bases lay outside the gene matches. The DNA of the CDR3 is TGTGCCAGCAGAGATCGGACCGGGACTAGCGGGAGTAATGAGCAGTTCTTC. Its protein product is CASRDRTGTSGSNEQFF.

The chain joins TRBV7-2 to TRBJ1-2, with D possibly matching TRBD1 (5 bases). Trimming stripped 3 bases from V and 4 bases from J, with 9 bases between. Per germline, CDR1 SGHTA and CDR2 FQGNSA. This CDR3 comprises 13 residues. The CDR3 region is CASSFRQLYGYTF. The CDR3 coding sequence is TGTGCCAGCAGCTTTCGACAGCTCTATGGCTACACCTTC.

The rearrangement joins TRBV2 to TRBJ1-4; 10 bases agree with TRBD1. Per germline, CDR1 SNHLY and CDR2 FYNNEI. V shed 6 bases and J 2 bases; nucleotides not matched to a gene: 0. CDR3 length: 14 residues. This CDR3 reads CASRDRGTNEKLFF. The CDR3 DNA follows: TGTGCCAGCAGGGACAGGGGGACTAATGAAAAACTGTTTTTT. The full variable domain, its missing parts supplied by reference TRBV2 and TRBJ1-4, is EPEVTQTPSHQVTQMGQEVILRCVPISNHLYFYWYRQILGQKVEFLVSFYNNEISEKSEIFDDQFSVERPDGSNFTLKIRSTKLEDSAMYFCASRDRGTNEKLFFGSGTQLSVL.

The chain joins TRBV9 to TRBJ2-2; 8 nucleotides agree with TRBD2. Germline assignment: CDR1 SGDLS and CDR2 YYNGEE. After removal of 0 bases from V and 7 bases from J, the junction contained 17 bases not matched to a gene. The CDR3 covers 19 residues. The CDR3 region is CASSVGRGGLLGVGGELFF. Here the CDR3 DNA reads TGTGCCAGCAGCGTAGGTCGCGGGGGGCTTTTAGGGGTGGGCGGGGAGCTGTTTTTT.

V usage is TRBV6-1 and J usage is TRBJ1-1; D gene unclear. The V end was cut by 10 bases, the J end by 0 bases, with 18 bases between. CDR1 is MNHNS, CDR2 SASEGT, per germline. This CDR3 spans 15 amino acids. Here the CDR3 DNA reads TGTGCCACCCCACGGGAATCGTCCATGAACACTGAAGCTTTCTTT. This gives the protein CATPRESSMNTEAFF.

Comments on this clone: Other DNA sequences in this specimen translate into the identical CDR3. The rearrangement joins TRBV4-2 to TRBJ1-6; no reliable D call. V was clipped by 4 bases and J by 7 bases, with 5 bases between them. CDR3 length: 12 amino acids. Per germline, CDR1 LGHNA and CDR2 YNFKEQ. The CDR3 nucleotides read TGTGCCAGCAGCCTTACAAATTCACCCCTCCACTTT. Encoded protein: CASSLTNSPLHF.

In this sample, this clone turned up once. The V gene is TRBV5-6, the J gene TRBJ2-7; D is unclear. This CDR3 has 14 amino acids. The germline V and J ends were trimmed by 2 bases and 5 bases, with 14 bases remaining between them. Germline assignment: CDR1 SGHDT and CDR2 YYEEEE. The CDR3 bases are TGTGCCAGCAGCTTCTGGCCCTCTCTGGACGAGCAGTACTTC. This sequence encodes CASSFWPSLDEQYF.

The V and J genes are TRBV10-2 and TRBJ2-5; 9 bases agree with TRBD2. The CDR3 sequence is 14 residues long. V lost 2 bases and J lost 11; bases outside the gene matches: 9. Germline V lookup: CDR1 WSHSY, CDR2 SAAADI. The CDR3 loop reads CASSEAGGQREQYF. In nucleotides, the CDR3 is TGCGCCAGCAGTGAGGCGGGGGGGCAGCGTGAGCAGTACTTC.